The 32 T cell receptor beta chains below were found in one sample sequenced in a study of T cell repertoires and leukemia-associated antigens. No antigen is known for these receptors. Using its own MiXCR run on the 5' RACE reads, TCRdb lists one record per CDR3 protein. This table has roughly 15,000 distinct CDR3 sequences, 39% appearing once. The sequencing sample was made of CD3+ T cells sorted from blood and cultured. These receptor sequences come from a female donor in good health.

CDR3 region: CASRSGTSDLSTDTQYF. As DNA, the CDR3 is TGTGCCAGCAGGTCCGGGACTAGCGACCTAAGCACAGATACGCAGTATTTT. The J gene is TRBJ2-3, the V gene TRBV12-3 or TRBV12-4; TRBD2 agrees at 10 bases. CDR3 length equals 17 residues. V gave up 6 bases and J gave up 0 bases; unmatched junction bases: 9.

The chain has TRBV5-1 and TRBJ2-3; D ambiguous. The germline CDR1 and CDR2 sequences are SGHRS and YFSETQ. The V gene lost 6 bases and the J gene lost 0 bases, with 11 bases spanning the gap. The CDR3 has 14 amino acids. CDR3 DNA sequence: TGCGCCAGCAACTCGCCCGATAGCACAGATACGCAGTATTTT. Its translation is CASNSPDSTDTQYF.

This clonotype was observed many times. V is TRBV20-1 and J is TRBJ2-5, with 7 bases that match TRBD1. Germline lookup yields CDR1 DFQATT and CDR2 SNEGSKA (reference sequence). V shed 3 bases and J 4 bases; nucleotides not matched to a gene: 11. The CDR3 has 15 amino acids. DNA for the CDR3: TGCAGTGCTAGCCACGGGACACAGGGGAGAGAGACCCAGTACTTC. The encoded protein is CSASHGTQGRETQYF.

A few counts support this clonotype. The J gene is TRBJ2-3, the V gene TRBV20-1; D perhaps matches TRBD1 (5 bases). Between the trimmed V and J ends, which lost 3 bases and 3 bases, there was a span of 13 bases. Germline assignment: CDR1 DFQATT and CDR2 SNEGSKA (reference sequence). This CDR3 contains 14 residues. CDR3: CSASRPGLTDTQYF. As DNA, the CDR3 is TGCAGTGCTAGTCGTCCAGGGTTAACAGATACGCAGTATTTT.

By sample share, this clonotype is medium-sized (0.01 to 0.1%). The chain joins TRBV20-1 to TRBJ2-2, with TRBD2 as a possible D gene (7 bases). V was cut by 6 bases and J by 6 bases, with 20 bases left in between. Germline-derived CDR1 and CDR2 are DFQATT and SNEGSKA (reference sequence). The CDR3 spans 15 residues. CDR3 DNA sequence: TGCAGTGCCAACTCCGACAAGGGGGGGTCCGGGGAGCTGTTTTTT. Amino acids: CSANSDKGGSGELFF.

The table lists this clonotype with a count of one. One junction end does not reproduce the germline sequence, and a read error may be involved. The chain uses TRBV3-1 and TRBJ1-5, with D uncertain. The CDR3 consists of 13 residues. CDR1 and CDR2 (germline): LGHDT, YNNKEL (reference sequence). CDR3 residues: CASSRMSGQPQHF. The CDR3 coding sequence is TGTGCCAGCAGCCGAATGTCGGGTCAGCCCCAGCACTTT.

This clonotype is termed medium-sized (0.01 to 0.1%). V gene TRBV7-9 combines with J gene TRBJ2-1; TRBD2 is a possible D gene (5 bases). V shed 4 bases and J shed 6 bases, with 7 bases lying between them. The CDR3 consists of 12 residues. The germline CDR1 and CDR2 sequences are SEHNR and FQNEAQ (reference sequence). The CDR3 is CASSWTSNEQFF. CDR3 DNA: TGTGCCAGCAGCTGGACTTCCAATGAGCAGTTCTTC.

This clonotype has more than one count but fewer than ten. The CDR3 region has the DNA TGTGCCAGCAGCCAGGTGGGGCCACCGGGAGGCACTGAAGCTTTCTTT. This translates into CASSQVGPPGGTEAFF. The chain carries TRBV4-2 and TRBJ1-1; perhaps TRBD1 as D (5 bases). CDR1 LGHNA and CDR2 YNFKEQ come from the germline V gene. CDR3 length: 16 residues. V shed 3 bases and J shed 4 bases, with 18 bases lying between them.

This clonotype appeared many times. This rearrangement joins TRBV7-9 to TRBJ2-1, with TRBD2 matching over 14 bases. The CDR3 is 15 residues long. V lost 5 bases and J lost 9; bases outside the gene matches: 6. Germline assignment: CDR1 SEHNR and CDR2 FQNEAQ (reference sequence). The CDR3 loop reads CASSGLAGGPGEQFF. The CDR3, as DNA: TGTGCCAGCAGCGGACTAGCGGGAGGCCCCGGTGAGCAGTTCTTC.

This chain uses TRBV4-1 with TRBJ2-1, with TRBD2 matching over 10 bases. In germline, CDR1 is MGHRA, CDR2 YSYEKL. V was pared by 4 bases and J by 2 bases, with 8 bases of the junction left unmatched. The CDR3 sequence is 17 residues long. For the CDR3, the DNA is TGCGCCAGCAGCCGGGGGGGGCTAGCGGGAGCCTACAATGAGCAGTTCTTC. Its protein is CASSRGGLAGAYNEQFF.

V usage is TRBV6-4 and J usage is TRBJ2-5; 10 bases line up with TRBD2. The CDR3 totals 20 residues. J was trimmed by 5 bases and V by 0 bases; bases with no gene match: 18. Per the germline V gene, CDR1 is MRHNA and CDR2 is SNTAGT. For the CDR3, the DNA is TGTGCCAGCAGTGACTCGGGAACGGCAGGAACTAGCGGGACTGGCGAGACCCAGTACTTC. Protein product: CASSDSGTAGTSGTGETQYF.

The chain has TRBV7-2 and TRBJ2-1; a possible D gene is TRBD1 (6 bases). Trimming removed 4 bases at V and 5 bases at J, with 12 bases between. CDR3 length: 14 residues. Germline loops: CDR1 SGHTA, CDR2 FQGNSA. CDR3 loop: CASSSLGHHNEQFF. CDR3 bases: TGTGCCAGCAGCTCCCTGGGACATCACAATGAGCAGTTCTTC.

This clonotype was seen more than once but under ten times. V is TRBV20-1 and J is TRBJ2-4; 7 bases line up with TRBD1. This CDR3 spans 13 amino acids. J lost 9 bases, V lost 6 bases, and 11 bases had no gene match. Looked up from germline, CDR1 is DFQATT and CDR2 is SNEGSKA (reference sequence). This chain's CDR3 is CSAKDRHEGIQYF. CDR3 bases: TGCAGTGCCAAGGACAGGCACGAGGGCATTCAGTACTTC.

In its sample, this clonotype was seen a few times. The chain uses TRBV7-9 and TRBJ2-7, with TRBD1 matching over 8 bases. V was pared by 6 bases and J by 6 bases, with 16 bases of the junction left unmatched. Per germline, CDR1 SEHNR and CDR2 FQNEAQ (reference sequence). This CDR3 spans 16 amino acids. CDR3 coding DNA: TGTGCCAGCAGTTCTCGTAGACAGGGGTCTACGGTCGAGCAGTACTTC. The encoded protein is CASSSRRQGSTVEQYF. The full variable domain, its missing parts supplied by reference TRBV7-9 and TRBJ2-7, is DTGVSQNPRHKITKRGQNVTFRCDPISEHNRLYWYRQTLGQGPEFLTYFQNEAQLEKSRLLSDRFSAERPKGSFSTLEIQRTEQGDSAMYLCASSSRRQGSTVEQYFGPGTRLTVT.

This rearrangement joins TRBV5-1 to TRBJ2-2; no reliable D call. V was cut by 2 bases and J by 3 bases, with 8 bases left in between. In germline, CDR1 is SGHRS, CDR2 YFSETQ. The CDR3 has 14 amino acids. Here the CDR3 DNA reads TGCGCCAGCAGCTTCACCGGCGACACCGGGGAGCTGTTTTTT. Amino acid sequence: CASSFTGDTGELFF.

The chain is built from TRBV12-3 or TRBV12-4 and TRBJ1-5; TRBD1 is a possible D gene (5 bases). This CDR3 has 19 residues. Trimming shortened V by 1 base and J by 0 bases, and 19 bases separated the two germline ends. CDR3: CASSLDLLGQIGSNQPQHF. CDR3 DNA sequence: TGTGCCAGCAGTTTAGATCTACTTGGACAAATTGGTAGCAATCAGCCCCAGCATTTT.

The chain has TRBV29-1 and TRBJ1-1; D gene ambiguous. This CDR3 region has 12 residues. CDR1 is SQVTM, CDR2 ANQGSEA, per germline. The V and J ends lost 8 bases and 1 base respectively, with 11 bases between them. CDR3 residues: CSTNPRNTEAFF. The CDR3 nucleotides are TGCAGCACAAATCCCAGGAACACTGAAGCTTTCTTT.

Judged by abundance, this clonotype is medium-sized. V gene TRBV20-1 combines with J gene TRBJ2-1; weak D call: TRBD2 (5 bases). The germline gives CDR1 DFQATT, CDR2 SNEGSKA (reference sequence). Trimming pared 3 bases from V and 5 bases from J, leaving 14 bases between. The CDR3 runs to 14 residues. DNA for the CDR3: TGCAGTGCTAGTAGAGCGGCAAACCACAATGAGCAGTTCTTC. This codes for CSASRAANHNEQFF.

In regard to this clonotype: Since a much larger clone is just one base distant, this may be a read error. This sequence joins TRBV20-1 and TRBJ2-7, with D possibly matching TRBD2 (5 bases). Germline loops: CDR1 DFQATT, CDR2 SNEGSKA (reference sequence). The CDR3 covers 19 residues. CDR3 in amino acids: CSTRDKYRDITGSSYEQYF. CDR3 nucleotide sequence: TGCAGTACTAGAGATAAGTACCGAGATATAACGGGATCCTCCTACGAGCAGTACTTC.

The rearrangement links TRBV4-3 to TRBJ1-1, with D hard to call. The germline gives CDR1 LGHNA, CDR2 YSLEER. Between the trimmed V and J ends, which lost 4 bases and 0 bases, there was a span of 9 bases. The CDR3 sequence is 14 residues long. The CDR3 loop is CASSRGVVNTEAFF. DNA for the CDR3: TGCGCCAGCAGCCGAGGAGTAGTGAACACTGAAGCTTTCTTT.

At least ten counts were recorded for this clonotype. The chain couples TRBV21-1 to TRBJ2-7; whether TRBD1, the table's D call, matches the DNA was not checked. TRBV21-1 is labeled a pseudogene. The CDR3 is made up of 18 amino acids. The CDR3 DNA follows: TGTGCCGGCAGCAAAAAATCTGGGGCAGGGGACGCTTCCTACGAGCAGTACTTC. Its protein is CAGSKKSGAGDASYEQYF.

This clonotype was recorded at least ten times. The chain uses TRBV30 and TRBJ1-1; TRBD1 matches at 7 bases. J gave up 2 bases and V 3 bases, and 9 bases lay outside the gene matches. The V gene's germline CDR1 is GTSNPN and CDR2 SVGIG (reference sequence). This CDR3 spans 15 amino acids. The CDR3 DNA reads as TGTGCCTGGAGCGGGAGAGGGGGCATAAACACTGAAGCTTTCTTT. Its protein is CAWSGRGGINTEAFF.

Remarks on this clonotype: This may arise from a read error, as a much more abundant clone is one base away. The V call is TRBV6-5, the J call TRBJ1-6; 7 bases match TRBD1. The CDR3 sequence is 15 residues long. V was pared by 2 bases and J by 5 bases, with 3 bases of the junction left unmatched. In germline, CDR1 is MNHEY, CDR2 SVGAGI. The CDR3: CASSYPGQDNSPLHF. CDR3 DNA: TGTGCCAGCAGTTACCCTGGACAGGATAATTCACCCCTCCACTTT.

V gene TRBV20-1 combines with J gene TRBJ1-1; D remains ambiguous. V was shortened by 8 bases and J by 1 base, with 14 bases between the two germline ends. The CDR3 contains 13 residues. Germline V gene sequence: CDR1 DFQATT, CDR2 SNEGSKA (reference sequence). CDR3 loop: CSRLVGENTEAFF. In DNA, the CDR3 is TGCAGTCGCCTCGTCGGGGAGAACACTGAAGCTTTCTTT.

This clonotype is medium-sized (0.01 to 0.1%) in the sample. The V and J genes are TRBV9 and TRBJ2-2; D remains unclear. Germline V gene data show CDR1 as SGDLS and CDR2 as YYNGEE. With 0 bases removed from V and 6 bases from J, the gap between germline ends came to 9 bases. This CDR3 is 14 amino acids long. CDR3: CASSVGSVAGELFF. Here the CDR3 DNA reads TGTGCCAGCAGCGTAGGGAGTGTAGCCGGGGAGCTGTTTTTT.

This clonotype was observed at least ten times. The V gene is TRBV24-1, the J gene TRBJ2-5, with TRBD1 matching 10 bases. The germline CDR1 and CDR2 sequences are KGHDR and SFDVKD. With 9 bases clipped from V and 0 bases from J, the junction kept 15 bases outside the gene matches. This CDR3 has 18 residues. The CDR3 spells CATSPPPGTGAYQETQYF. Here the CDR3 DNA reads TGTGCCACCTCACCCCCCCCCGGGACAGGGGCTTACCAAGAGACCCAGTACTTC.

By share of the sample, this clonotype is medium-sized. The chain carries TRBV29-1 and TRBJ1-2, with a weak D call TRBD1 (6 bases). Looked up from germline, CDR1 is SQVTM and CDR2 is ANQGSEA. With 6 bases removed from V and 4 bases from J, the gap between germline ends came to 15 bases. CDR3 length: 13 residues. CDR3 bases: TGCAGCGTCCTACAGGGTTGGAGCTATGGCTACACCTTC. It yields the protein CSVLQGWSYGYTF.

This clonotype was counted at least ten times. The chain is built from TRBV19 and TRBJ2-1; D is undetermined. Germline CDR1 LNHDA, CDR2 SQIVND (reference sequence). The length of the CDR3 is 15 residues. Trimming removed 5 bases at V and 3 bases at J, with 14 bases between. For the CDR3, the DNA is TGTGCCAGTAGTCCATCAATAGCAGGCTACAATGAGCAGTTCTTC. Translating it yields CASSPSIAGYNEQFF. Based on the CDR3 plus reference TRBV19 and TRBJ2-1, the full variable domain is DGGITQSPKYLFRKEGQNVTLSCEQNLNHDAMYWYRQDPGQGLRLIYYSQIVNDFQKGDIAEGYSVSREKKESFPLTVTSAQKNPTAFYLCASSPSIAGYNEQFFGPGTRLTVL.

This chain connects TRBV12-3 or TRBV12-4 to TRBJ2-5; D possibly corresponds to TRBD2 (6 bases). V shed 5 bases and J shed 3 bases, with 13 bases lying between them. This CDR3 has 14 residues. CDR3 residues: CASSPRLVEETQYF. The CDR3 DNA follows: TGTGCCAGCAGTCCTCGACTAGTCGAAGAGACCCAGTACTTC.

On this clonotype: A much more abundant neighbour one base away suggests this may be a read error. The chain links TRBV19 to TRBJ2-3; 7 bases are shared with TRBD2. This CDR3 comprises 14 residues. Germline CDR1 and CDR2: LNHDA and SQIVND (reference sequence). The ends lost 11 bases at V and 0 bases at J; junction bases unmatched: 8. The CDR3: CAGNGLESTDTQYF. The DNA for the CDR3 is TGTGCCGGTAACGGACTAGAGAGCACAGATACGCAGTATTTT.

This chain's CDR3 is CSATDRVNEQFF. Here the CDR3 DNA reads TGCAGTGCAACGGACAGGGTAAATGAGCAGTTCTTC. This sequence joins TRBV20-1 and TRBJ2-1; the match to TRBD1 covers 8 bases. Germline CDR1 DFQATT, CDR2 SNEGSKA (reference sequence). CDR3 length equals 12 residues. Trimming removed 6 bases from V and 7 bases from J; junction bases left unmatched: 5.

Sample share makes this clonotype medium-sized. This chain uses TRBV20-1 with TRBJ2-1, with a weak D call TRBD1 (5 bases). This CDR3 is built from 13 residues. Germline-derived CDR1 and CDR2 are DFQATT and SNEGSKA (reference sequence). V lost 1 base and J 4 bases, leaving 8 bases between the germline ends. CDR3 region: CSARVPGYNEQFF. DNA of the CDR3: TGCAGTGCTAGAGTTCCAGGGTACAATGAGCAGTTCTTC.